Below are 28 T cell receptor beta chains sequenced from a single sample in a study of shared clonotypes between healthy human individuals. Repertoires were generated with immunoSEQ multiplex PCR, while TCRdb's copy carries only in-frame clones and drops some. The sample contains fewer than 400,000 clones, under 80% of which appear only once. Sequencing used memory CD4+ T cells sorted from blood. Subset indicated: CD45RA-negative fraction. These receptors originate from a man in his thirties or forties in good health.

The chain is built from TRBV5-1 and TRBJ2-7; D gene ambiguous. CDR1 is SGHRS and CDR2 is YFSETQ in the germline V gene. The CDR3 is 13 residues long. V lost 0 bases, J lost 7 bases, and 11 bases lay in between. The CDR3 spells CASSLGASREQYF. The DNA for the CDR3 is TGCGCCAGCAGCTTGGGGGCCTCCCGGGAGCAGTACTTC.

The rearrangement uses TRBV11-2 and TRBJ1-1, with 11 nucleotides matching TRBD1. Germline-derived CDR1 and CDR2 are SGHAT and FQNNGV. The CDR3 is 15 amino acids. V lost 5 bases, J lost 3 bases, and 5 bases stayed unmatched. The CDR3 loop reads CASSRTGGSYTEAFF. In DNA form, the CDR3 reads TGTGCCAGCAGCCGGACAGGGGGCAGTTACACTGAAGCTTTCTTT.

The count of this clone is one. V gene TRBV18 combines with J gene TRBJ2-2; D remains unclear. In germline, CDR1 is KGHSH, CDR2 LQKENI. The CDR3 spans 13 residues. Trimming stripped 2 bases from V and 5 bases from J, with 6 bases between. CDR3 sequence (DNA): TGTGCCAGCTCACCAGGTGTGACCGGGGAGCTGTTTTTT. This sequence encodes CASSPGVTGELFF.

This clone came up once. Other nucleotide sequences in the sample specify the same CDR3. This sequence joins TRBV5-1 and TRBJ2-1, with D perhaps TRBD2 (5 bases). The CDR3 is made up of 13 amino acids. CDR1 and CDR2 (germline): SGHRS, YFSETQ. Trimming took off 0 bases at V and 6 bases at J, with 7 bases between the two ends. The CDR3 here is CASSLGGLNEQFF. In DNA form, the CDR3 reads TGCGCCAGCAGCTTGGGAGGGCTCAATGAGCAGTTCTTC. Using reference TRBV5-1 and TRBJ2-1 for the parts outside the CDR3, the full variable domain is KAGVTQTPRYLIKTRGQQVTLSCSPISGHRSVSWYQQTPGQGLQFLFEYFSETQRNKGNFPGRFSGRQFSNSRSEMNVSTLELGDSALYLCASSLGGLNEQFFGPGTRLTVL.

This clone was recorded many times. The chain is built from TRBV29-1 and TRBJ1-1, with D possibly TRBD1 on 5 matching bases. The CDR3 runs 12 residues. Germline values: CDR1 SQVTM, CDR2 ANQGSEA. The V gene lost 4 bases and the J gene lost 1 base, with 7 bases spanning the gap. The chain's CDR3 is CSVGGWNTEAFF. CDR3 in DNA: TGCAGCGTTGGGGGCTGGAACACTGAAGCTTTCTTT.

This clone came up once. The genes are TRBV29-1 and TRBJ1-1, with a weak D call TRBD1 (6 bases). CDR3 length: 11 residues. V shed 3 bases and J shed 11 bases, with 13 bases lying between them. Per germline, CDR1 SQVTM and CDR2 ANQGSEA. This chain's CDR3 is CSVDWGAGAFF. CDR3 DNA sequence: TGCAGCGTTGACTGGGGGGCTGGGGCTTTCTTT.

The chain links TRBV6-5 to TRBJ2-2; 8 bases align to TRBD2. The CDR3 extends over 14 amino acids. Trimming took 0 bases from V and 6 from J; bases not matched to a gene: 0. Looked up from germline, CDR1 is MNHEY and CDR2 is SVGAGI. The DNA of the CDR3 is TGTGCCAGCAGTTACTCCGGGGGGGCCGGGGAGCTGTTTTTT. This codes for CASSYSGGAGELFF.

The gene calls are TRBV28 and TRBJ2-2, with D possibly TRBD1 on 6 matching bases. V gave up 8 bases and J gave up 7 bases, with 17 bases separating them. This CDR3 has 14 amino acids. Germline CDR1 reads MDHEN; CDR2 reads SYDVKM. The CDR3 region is CASCVGGFCGELFF. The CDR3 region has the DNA TGTGCCAGCTGCGTTGGGGGCTTTTGCGGGGAGCTGTTTTTT.

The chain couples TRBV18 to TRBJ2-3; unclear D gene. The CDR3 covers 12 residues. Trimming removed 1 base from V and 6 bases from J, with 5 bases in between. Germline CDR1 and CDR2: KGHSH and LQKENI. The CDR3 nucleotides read TGTGCCAGCTCACCACGAAGCGATACGCAGTATTTT. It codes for CASSPRSDTQYF.

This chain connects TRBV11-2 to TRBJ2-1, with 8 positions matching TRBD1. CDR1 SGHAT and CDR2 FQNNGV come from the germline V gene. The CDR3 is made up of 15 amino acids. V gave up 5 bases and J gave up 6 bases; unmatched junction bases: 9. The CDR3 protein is CASSLNPRGPNEQFF. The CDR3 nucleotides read TGTGCCAGCAGCCTGAACCCCAGGGGGCCCAATGAGCAGTTCTTC.

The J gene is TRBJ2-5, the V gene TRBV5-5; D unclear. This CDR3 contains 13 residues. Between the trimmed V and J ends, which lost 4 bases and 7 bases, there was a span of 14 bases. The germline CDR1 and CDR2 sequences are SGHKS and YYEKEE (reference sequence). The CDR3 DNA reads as TGTGCCAGCAGCCCTGACCCCATGGGGACCCAGTACTTC. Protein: CASSPDPMGTQYF.

CDR3 DNA: TGTGCCAGCAGCCAGGGACTAGCGGGAAATCCCGCAAGTGTCAAAAACATTCAGTACTTC. This gives the protein CASSQGLAGNPASVKNIQYF. The J gene is TRBJ2-4, the V gene TRBV14; TRBD2 matches at 13 bases. The germline CDR1 and CDR2 sequences are SGHDN and FVKESK. The V and J ends lost 3 bases and 3 bases, in that order; junction bases with no gene match: 14. This CDR3 has 20 amino acids.

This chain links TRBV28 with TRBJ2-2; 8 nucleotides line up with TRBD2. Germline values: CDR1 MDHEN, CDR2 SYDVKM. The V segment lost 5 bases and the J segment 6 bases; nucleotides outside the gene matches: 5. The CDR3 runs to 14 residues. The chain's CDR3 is CASSTPGGAGELFF. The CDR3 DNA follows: TGTGCCAGCAGTACCCCCGGGGGGGCCGGGGAGCTGTTTTTT. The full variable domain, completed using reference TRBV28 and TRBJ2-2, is DVKVTQSSRYLVKRTGEKVFLECVQDMDHENMFWYRQDPGLGLRLIYFSYDVKMKEKGDIPEGYSVSREKKERFSLILESASTNQTSMYLCASSTPGGAGELFFGEGSRLTVL.

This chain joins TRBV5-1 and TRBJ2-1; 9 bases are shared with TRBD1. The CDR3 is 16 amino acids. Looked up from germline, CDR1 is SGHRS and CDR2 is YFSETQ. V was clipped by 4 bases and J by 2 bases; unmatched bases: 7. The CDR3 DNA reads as TGCGCCAGCAGCCTAATGACAGGGGGTCCCTACAATGAGCAGTTCTTC. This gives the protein CASSLMTGGPYNEQFF.

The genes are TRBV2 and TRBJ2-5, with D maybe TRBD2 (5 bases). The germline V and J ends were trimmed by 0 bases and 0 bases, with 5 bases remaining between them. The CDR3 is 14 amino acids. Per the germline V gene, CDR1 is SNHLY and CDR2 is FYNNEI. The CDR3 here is CASSEATNQETQYF. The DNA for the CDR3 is TGTGCCAGCAGTGAAGCGACTAACCAAGAGACCCAGTACTTC.

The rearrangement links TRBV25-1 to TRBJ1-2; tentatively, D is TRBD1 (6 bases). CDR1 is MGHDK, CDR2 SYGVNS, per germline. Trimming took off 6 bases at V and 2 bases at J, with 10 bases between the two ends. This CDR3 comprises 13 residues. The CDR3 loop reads CASSRTENYGYTF. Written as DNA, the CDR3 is TGTGCCAGCAGCCGGACAGAAAACTATGGCTACACCTTC.

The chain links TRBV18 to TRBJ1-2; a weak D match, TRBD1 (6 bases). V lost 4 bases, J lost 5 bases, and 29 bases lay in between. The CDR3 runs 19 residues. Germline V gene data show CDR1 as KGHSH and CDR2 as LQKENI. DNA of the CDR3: TGTGCCAGCTCACAGTCTGGACCGGGACATCTGAAGAAGGGGTATGGCTACACCTTC. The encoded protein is CASSQSGPGHLKKGYGYTF.

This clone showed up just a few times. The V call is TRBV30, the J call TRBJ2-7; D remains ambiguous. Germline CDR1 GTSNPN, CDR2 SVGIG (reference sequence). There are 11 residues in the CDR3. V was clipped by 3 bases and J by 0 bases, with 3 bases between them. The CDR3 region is CAWRVSYEQYF. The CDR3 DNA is TGTGCCTGGAGAGTCTCCTACGAGCAGTACTTC.

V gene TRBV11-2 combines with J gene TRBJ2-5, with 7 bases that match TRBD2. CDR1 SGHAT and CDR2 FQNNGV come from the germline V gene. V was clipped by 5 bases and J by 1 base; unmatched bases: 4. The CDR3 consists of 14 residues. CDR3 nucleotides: TGTGCCAGCAGCCTAGCTAGCGGCCAAGAGACCCAGTACTTC. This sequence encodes CASSLASGQETQYF.

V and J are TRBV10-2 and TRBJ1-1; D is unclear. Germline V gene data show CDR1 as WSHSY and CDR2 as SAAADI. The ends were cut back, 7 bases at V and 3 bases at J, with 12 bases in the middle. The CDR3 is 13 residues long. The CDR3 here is CASNNRSYTEAFF. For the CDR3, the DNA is TGCGCCAGCAATAATAGGTCCTACACTGAAGCTTTCTTT.

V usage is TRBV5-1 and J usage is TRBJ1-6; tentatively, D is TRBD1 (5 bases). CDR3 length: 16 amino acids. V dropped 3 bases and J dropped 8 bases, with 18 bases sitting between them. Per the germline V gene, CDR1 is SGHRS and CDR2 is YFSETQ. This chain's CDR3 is CASSYLDTRGDSPLHF. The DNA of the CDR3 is TGCGCCAGCAGCTACCTGGACACCCGAGGCGATTCACCCCTCCACTTT.

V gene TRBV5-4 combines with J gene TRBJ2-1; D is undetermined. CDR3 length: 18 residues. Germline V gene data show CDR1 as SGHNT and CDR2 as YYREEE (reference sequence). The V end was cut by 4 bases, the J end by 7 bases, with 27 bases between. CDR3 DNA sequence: TGTGCCAGCAGCCTACAACCCGCCCAGGAATCCCGGTGGAATGAGCAGTTCTTC. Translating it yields CASSLQPAQESRWNEQFF.

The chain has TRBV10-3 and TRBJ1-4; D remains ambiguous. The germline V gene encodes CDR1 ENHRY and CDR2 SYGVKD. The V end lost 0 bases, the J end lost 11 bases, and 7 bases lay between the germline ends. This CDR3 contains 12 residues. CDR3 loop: CAISESTRKLFF. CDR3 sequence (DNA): TGTGCCATCAGTGAGTCGACACGGAAACTGTTTTTT.

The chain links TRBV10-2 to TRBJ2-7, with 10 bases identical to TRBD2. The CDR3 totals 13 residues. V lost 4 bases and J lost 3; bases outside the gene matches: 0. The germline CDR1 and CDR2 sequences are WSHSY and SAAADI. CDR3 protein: CASSGLAGYEQYF. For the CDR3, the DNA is TGCGCCAGCAGTGGACTAGCGGGCTACGAGCAGTACTTC.

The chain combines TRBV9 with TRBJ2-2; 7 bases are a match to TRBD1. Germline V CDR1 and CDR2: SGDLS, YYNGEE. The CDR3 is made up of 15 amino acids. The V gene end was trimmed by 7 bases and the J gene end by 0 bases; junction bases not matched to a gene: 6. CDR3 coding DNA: TGTGCCAGCTCCCGACAGGGCTCGAACACCGGGGAGCTGTTTTTT. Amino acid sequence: CASSRQGSNTGELFF.

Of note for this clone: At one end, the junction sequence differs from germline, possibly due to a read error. CDR3 bases: TGTGCCAGCGGTTTTCCCAAGTTCAATGAGCAGTTCTTC. The encoded protein is CASGFPKFNEQFF. This chain connects TRBV28 to TRBJ2-1; D not resolved. CDR1 and CDR2 from the germline V gene are MDHEN and SYDVKM. CDR3 size: 13 residues.

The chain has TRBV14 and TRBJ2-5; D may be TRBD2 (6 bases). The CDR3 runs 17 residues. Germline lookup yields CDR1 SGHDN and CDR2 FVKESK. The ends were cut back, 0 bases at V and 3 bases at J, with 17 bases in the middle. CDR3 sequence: CASSQDRGGTIKETQYF. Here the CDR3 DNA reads TGTGCCAGCAGCCAAGATCGGGGCGGGACGATCAAAGAGACCCAGTACTTC.

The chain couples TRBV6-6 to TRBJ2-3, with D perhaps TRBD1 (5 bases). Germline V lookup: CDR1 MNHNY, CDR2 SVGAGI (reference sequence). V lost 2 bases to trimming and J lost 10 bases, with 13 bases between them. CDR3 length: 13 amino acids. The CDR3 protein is CASSYPRQLAQYF. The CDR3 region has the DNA TGTGCCAGCAGTTACCCGAGACAGTTGGCGCAGTATTTT.